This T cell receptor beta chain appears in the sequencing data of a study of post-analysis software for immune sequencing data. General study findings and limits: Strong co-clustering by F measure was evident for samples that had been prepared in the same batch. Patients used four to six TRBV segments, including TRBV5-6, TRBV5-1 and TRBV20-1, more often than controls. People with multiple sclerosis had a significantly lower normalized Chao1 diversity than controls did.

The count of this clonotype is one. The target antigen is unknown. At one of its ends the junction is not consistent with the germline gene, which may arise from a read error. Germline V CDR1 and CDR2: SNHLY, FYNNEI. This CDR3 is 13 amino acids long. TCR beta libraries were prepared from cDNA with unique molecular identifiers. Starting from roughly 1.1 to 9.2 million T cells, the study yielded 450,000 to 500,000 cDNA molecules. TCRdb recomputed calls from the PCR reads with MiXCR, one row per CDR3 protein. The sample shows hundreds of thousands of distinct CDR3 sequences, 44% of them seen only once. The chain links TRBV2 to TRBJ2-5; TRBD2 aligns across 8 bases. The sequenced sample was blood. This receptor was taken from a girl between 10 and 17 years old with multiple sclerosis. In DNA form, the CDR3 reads TGCGCCAGCAACACCCTAGCGGGAGAGACCCAGTACTTC. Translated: CASNTLAGETQYF.